This T cell receptor (beta chain) was obtained from a study of blood T cell repertoires in COVID-19. Study background: From T cells, B-cell-depleted T cells, or PBMCs came the material, which was cDNA or gDNA.

In germline, CDR1 is MNHEY, CDR2 SMNVEV (reference sequence). The CDR3 covers 15 residues. Trimming stripped 7 bases from V and 0 bases from J, with 16 bases between. Method: immunoSEQ multiplex PCR; TCRdb's copy keeps in-frame clones and lacks some. The sample records 150,000 to 200,000 clones, about 85% being singletons. What was sequenced was peripheral blood. This TCR was recovered from a man in his sixties with COVID-19, enrolled during active disease. This sequence joins TRBV27 and TRBJ2-7, with D maybe TRBD2 (6 bases). CDR3 DNA sequence: TGTGCCAGCAACTTATACCGGGGGTCCTCCTACGAGCAGTACTTC. This codes for CASNLYRGSSYEQYF.